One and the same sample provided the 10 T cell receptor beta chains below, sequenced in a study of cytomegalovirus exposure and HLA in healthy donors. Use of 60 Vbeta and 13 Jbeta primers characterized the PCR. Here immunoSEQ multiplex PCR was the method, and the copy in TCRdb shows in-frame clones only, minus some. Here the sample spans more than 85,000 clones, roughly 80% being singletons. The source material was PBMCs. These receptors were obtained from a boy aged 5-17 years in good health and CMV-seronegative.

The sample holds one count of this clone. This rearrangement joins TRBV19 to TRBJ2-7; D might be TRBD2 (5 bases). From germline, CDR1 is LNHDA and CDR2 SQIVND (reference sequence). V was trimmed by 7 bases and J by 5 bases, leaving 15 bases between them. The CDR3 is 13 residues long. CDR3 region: CASTARGPDEQYF. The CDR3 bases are TGTGCCAGTACCGCCCGGGGTCCCGACGAGCAGTACTTC.

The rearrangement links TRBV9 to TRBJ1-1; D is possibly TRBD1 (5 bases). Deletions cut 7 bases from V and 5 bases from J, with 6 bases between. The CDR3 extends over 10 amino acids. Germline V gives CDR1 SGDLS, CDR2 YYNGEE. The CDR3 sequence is CASGGTEAFF. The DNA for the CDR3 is TGTGCCAGCGGGGGGACTGAAGCTTTCTTT.

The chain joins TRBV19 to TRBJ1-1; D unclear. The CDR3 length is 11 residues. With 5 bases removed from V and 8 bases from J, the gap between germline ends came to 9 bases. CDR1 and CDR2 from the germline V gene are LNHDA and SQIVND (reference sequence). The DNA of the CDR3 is TGTGCCAGTAGTTTGGGCCCCGAAGCTTTCTTT. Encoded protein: CASSLGPEAFF.

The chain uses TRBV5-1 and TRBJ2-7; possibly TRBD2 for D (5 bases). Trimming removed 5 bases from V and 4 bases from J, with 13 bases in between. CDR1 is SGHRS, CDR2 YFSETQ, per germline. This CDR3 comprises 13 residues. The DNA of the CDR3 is TGCGCCAGCAGTGAGGGTGCTTTATACGAGCAGTACTTC. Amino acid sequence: CASSEGALYEQYF.

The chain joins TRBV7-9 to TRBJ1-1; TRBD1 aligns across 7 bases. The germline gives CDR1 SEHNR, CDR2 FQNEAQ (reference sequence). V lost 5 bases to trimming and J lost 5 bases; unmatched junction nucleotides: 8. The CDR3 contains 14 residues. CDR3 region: CASSERQGLTEAFF. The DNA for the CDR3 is TGTGCCAGCAGCGAGCGACAGGGCTTGACTGAAGCTTTCTTT. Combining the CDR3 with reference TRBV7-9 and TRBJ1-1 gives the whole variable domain DTGVSQNPRHKITKRGQNVTFRCDPISEHNRLYWYRQTLGQGPEFLTYFQNEAQLEKSRLLSDRFSAERPKGSFSTLEIQRTEQGDSAMYLCASSERQGLTEAFFGQGTRLTVV.

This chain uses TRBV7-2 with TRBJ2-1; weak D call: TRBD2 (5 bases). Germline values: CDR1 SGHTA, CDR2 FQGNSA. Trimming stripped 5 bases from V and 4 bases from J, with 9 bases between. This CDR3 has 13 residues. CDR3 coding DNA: TGTGCCAGCAGCCTGGACTTGTACAATGAGCAGTTCTTC. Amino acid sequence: CASSLDLYNEQFF.

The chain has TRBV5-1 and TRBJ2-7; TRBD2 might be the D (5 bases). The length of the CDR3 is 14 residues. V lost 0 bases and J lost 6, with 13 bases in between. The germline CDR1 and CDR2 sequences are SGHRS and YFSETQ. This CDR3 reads CASSLEGAPVEQYF. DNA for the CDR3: TGCGCCAGCAGCTTGGAGGGAGCGCCGGTCGAGCAGTACTTC. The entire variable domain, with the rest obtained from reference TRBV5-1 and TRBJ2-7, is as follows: KAGVTQTPRYLIKTRGQQVTLSCSPISGHRSVSWYQQTPGQGLQFLFEYFSETQRNKGNFPGRFSGRQFSNSRSEMNVSTLELGDSALYLCASSLEGAPVEQYFGPGTRLTVT.

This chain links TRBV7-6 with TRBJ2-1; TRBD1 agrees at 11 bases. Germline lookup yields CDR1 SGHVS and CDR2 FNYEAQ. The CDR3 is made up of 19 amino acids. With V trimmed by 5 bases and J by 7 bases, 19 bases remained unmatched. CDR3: CASSQTPHGTGGGLNEQFF. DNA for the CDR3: TGTGCCAGCAGCCAAACCCCACATGGGACAGGGGGAGGGTTGAATGAGCAGTTCTTC. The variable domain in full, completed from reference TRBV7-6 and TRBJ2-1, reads GAGVSQSPRYKVTKRGQDVALRCDPISGHVSLYWYRQALGQGPEFLTYFNYEAQQDKSGLPNDRFSAERPEGSISTLTIQRTEQRDSAMYRCASSQTPHGTGGGLNEQFFGPGTRLTVL.

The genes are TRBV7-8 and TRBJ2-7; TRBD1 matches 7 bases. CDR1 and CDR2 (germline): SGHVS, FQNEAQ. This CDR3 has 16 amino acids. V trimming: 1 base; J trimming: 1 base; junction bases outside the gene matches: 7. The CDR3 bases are TGTGCCAGCAGCTTAGTGCGGACAGGAGGATCCTACGAGCAGTACTTC. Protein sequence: CASSLVRTGGSYEQYF.

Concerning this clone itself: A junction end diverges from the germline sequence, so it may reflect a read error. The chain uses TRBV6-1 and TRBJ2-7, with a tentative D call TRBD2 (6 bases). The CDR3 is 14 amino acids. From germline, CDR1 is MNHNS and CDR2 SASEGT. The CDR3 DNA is TGTGCCACCAGTGAGGGACTCTACCCCTACGAGCAGTACTTC. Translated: CATSEGLYPYEQYF.